The clone carrying this T cell receptor (beta chain) has just a few counts. Its antigen remains unidentified. This entry is derived from a study of blood T cells in healthy people across ages. Study-level findings and limits: In the absence of known donor CMV status, changes in expanded clonotypes were possibly confounded.

PCR was performed a second time for about 7 to 12 cycles using a sample-barcoded 5' primer and a J-beta primer mix. Each sample provided no less than 2.5 million CDR3-containing paired-end reads. TCRdb passed the 5' RACE reads through MiXCR, listing each CDR3 protein once. The sample consists of 1.5 million to 2 million distinct CDR3 sequences, just under 50% of them appearing once. Trimming shortened V by 0 bases and J by 5 bases, and 17 bases separated the two germline ends. CDR3 length: 17 amino acids. CDR1 and CDR2 from the germline V gene are LGHNA and YSLEER. This chain uses TRBV4-3 with TRBJ2-1; tentatively, D is TRBD1 or TRBD2 (5 bases each). Sequences were obtained from blood. The clonotype was recovered from a woman aged 40 to 55 in good health. The CDR3 reads CASSQDPGAGSNNEQFF. The CDR3 DNA reads TGCGCCAGCAGCCAAGATCCCGGGGCAGGGAGCAACAATGAGCAGTTCTTC.